This T cell receptor (beta chain) was observed in a study of blood T cell repertoires in COVID-19. Study-wide background: PBMCs, B-cell-depleted T cells, or T cells were the source of the cDNA or gDNA that made up the material.

Participants in the exposed group had met a COVID-19 case in the 2 weeks before joining the study. This clone was counted once. The CDR3 runs to 16 residues. CDR1 and CDR2 from the germline V gene are KGHDR and SFDVKD. V dropped 3 bases and J dropped 4; count of bases not matched to a gene: 5. Produced via immunoSEQ multiplex PCR; TCRdb's table is partial and in-frame only. The sample contains around 250,000 clones, roughly 80% of which appear only once. The receptor was isolated from a middle-aged man who had been exposed to COVID-19. The sequenced material came from PBMCs or T cells enriched from blood (not recorded which). The chain has TRBV24-1 and TRBJ2-3; 11 bases match TRBD2. The chain's CDR3 is CATSDPTSGKSDTQYF. The CDR3 DNA reads TGTGCCACCAGTGATCCGACTAGCGGGAAGTCAGATACGCAGTATTTT.